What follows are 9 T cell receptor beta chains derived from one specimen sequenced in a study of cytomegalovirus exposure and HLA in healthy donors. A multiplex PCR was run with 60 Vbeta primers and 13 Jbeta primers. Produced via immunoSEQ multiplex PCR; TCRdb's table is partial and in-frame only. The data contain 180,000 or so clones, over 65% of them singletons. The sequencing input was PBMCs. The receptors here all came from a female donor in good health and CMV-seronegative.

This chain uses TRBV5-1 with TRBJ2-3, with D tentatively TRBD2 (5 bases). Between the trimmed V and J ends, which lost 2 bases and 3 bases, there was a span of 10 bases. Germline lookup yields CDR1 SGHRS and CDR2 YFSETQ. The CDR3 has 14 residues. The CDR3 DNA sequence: TGCGCCAGCAGCTTTGGTCGGGAAACAGATACGCAGTATTTT. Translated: CASSFGRETDTQYF.

The CDR3 nucleotides are TGCGCCAGCAGCCAAGATGACCGGCAGGTGAACACTGAAGCTTTCTTT. Amino acids: CASSQDDRQVNTEAFF. The gene calls are TRBV4-1 and TRBJ1-1, with D hard to call. Germline-derived CDR1 and CDR2 are MGHRA and YSYEKL. Between the trimmed V and J ends, which lost 0 bases and 0 bases, there was a span of 11 bases. The CDR3 loop spans 16 amino acids.

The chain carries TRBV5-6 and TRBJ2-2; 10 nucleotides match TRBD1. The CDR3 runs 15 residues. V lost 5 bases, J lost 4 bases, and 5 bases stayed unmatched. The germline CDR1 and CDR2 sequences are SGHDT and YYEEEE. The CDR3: CASRFGDRGTGELFF. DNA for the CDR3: TGTGCCAGCAGATTCGGGGACAGGGGCACCGGGGAGCTGTTTTTT.

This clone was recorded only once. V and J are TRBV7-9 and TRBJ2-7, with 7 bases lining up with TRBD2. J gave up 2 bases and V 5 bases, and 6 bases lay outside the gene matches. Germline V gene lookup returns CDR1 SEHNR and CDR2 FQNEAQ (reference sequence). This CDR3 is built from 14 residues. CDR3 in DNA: TGTGCCAGCAGCCCCAGACTAGCCGCCTACGAGCAGTACTTC. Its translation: CASSPRLAAYEQYF.

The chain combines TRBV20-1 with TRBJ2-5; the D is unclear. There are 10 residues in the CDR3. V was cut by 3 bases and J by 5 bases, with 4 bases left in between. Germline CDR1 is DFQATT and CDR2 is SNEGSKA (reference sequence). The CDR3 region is CSAREETQYF. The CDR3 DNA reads TGCAGTGCTAGGGAGGAGACCCAGTACTTC.

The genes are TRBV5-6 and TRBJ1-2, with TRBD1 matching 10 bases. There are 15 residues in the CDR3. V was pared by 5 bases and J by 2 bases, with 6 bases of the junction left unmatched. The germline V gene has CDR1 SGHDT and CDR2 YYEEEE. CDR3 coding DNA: TGTGCCAGCAGACCTGACAGGGGGCTGAACTATGGCTACACCTTC. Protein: CASRPDRGLNYGYTF. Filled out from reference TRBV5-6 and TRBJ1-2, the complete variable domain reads DAGVTQSPTHLIKTRGQQVTLRCSPKSGHDTVSWYQQALGQGPQFIFQYYEEEERQRGNFPDRFSGHQFPNYSSELNVNALLLGDSALYLCASRPDRGLNYGYTFGSGTRLTVV.

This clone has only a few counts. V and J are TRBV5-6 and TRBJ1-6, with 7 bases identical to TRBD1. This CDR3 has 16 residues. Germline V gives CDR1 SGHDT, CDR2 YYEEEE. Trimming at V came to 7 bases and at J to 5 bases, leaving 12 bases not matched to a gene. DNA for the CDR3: TGTGCCAGCCTCACTCTTGGGACAGCTAATAATTCACCCCTCCACTTT. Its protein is CASLTLGTANNSPLHF.

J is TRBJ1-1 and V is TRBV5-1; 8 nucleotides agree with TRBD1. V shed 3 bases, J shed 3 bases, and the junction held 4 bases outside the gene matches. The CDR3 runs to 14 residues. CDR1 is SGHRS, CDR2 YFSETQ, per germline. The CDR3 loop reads CASSSDRGHTEAFF. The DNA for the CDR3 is TGCGCCAGCAGCTCCGACAGGGGCCACACTGAAGCTTTCTTT.

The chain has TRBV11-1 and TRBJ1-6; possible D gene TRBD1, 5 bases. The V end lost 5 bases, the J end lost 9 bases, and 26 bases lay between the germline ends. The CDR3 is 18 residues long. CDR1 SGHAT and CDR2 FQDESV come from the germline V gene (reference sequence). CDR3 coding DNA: TGTGCCAGCAGCCCCGGAATTGTCGGGCAGGGAAGGAGTTCACCCCTCCACTTT. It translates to CASSPGIVGQGRSSPLHF.